This record looks at one T cell receptor beta chain sequence and its context. Authors' data handling: Researchers report that nucleated cell counts were estimated from reference gene primer amplification. TCRdb's table, derived via immunoSEQ multiplex PCR, lists solely in-frame clones and lacks some. V, J and clone size reflect that table, while D and trimming were determined from the DNA. The table lists 40,000 to 65,000 clones, around 84% of them singletons, with approximately 12% in the top ten. The source of the sample is a study of blood T cell repertoires in COVID-19. Study in general: Material from acute and convalescent COVID-19 was sourced from the United States, Italy and Spain. The analysed material was cDNA or gDNA that came from T cells, B-cell-depleted T cells, or PBMCs.

Germline CDR1 and CDR2: LNHDA and SQIVND (reference sequence). There are 14 residues in the CDR3. Trimming cost V 1 base and J 5 bases, with 9 bases left between them. Sequencing was carried out using peripheral blood. The chain links TRBV19 to TRBJ1-5, with D hard to call. This clonotype originated in a man in his 70s with active COVID-19. The CDR3 loop is CASSIGQVYQPQHF. CDR3 bases: TGTGCCAGTAGTATAGGGCAGGTCTATCAGCCCCAGCATTTT.